The source of this T cell receptor (beta chain) is a study of cytomegalovirus exposure and HLA in healthy donors. Study conclusions and caveats: Across donors, most TCRs were seen rarely, yet some public ones were widespread. Presence/absence analyses treated sequencing depth as roughly uniform across donors.

This clone appeared once. Antigen: not known. The PCR used 60 Vbeta and 13 Jbeta primers. Profiled with immunoSEQ multiplex PCR; TCRdb holds only in-frame clones, not every one. The table lists roughly 200,000 clones, 77% of them singletons. The CDR3 spans 14 residues. Germline lookup yields CDR1 SGHTA and CDR2 FQGNSA. The V end was cut by 0 bases, the J end by 5 bases, with 10 bases between. The chain is built from TRBV7-2 and TRBJ1-2; D gene ambiguous. Sequencing input: PBMCs. This receptor was taken from a woman aged 55-69 years in good health and CMV-seropositive. The CDR3, as DNA: TGTGCCAGCAGCTTAGCCGGGTCCTTTTATGGCTACACCTTC. This translates into CASSLAGSFYGYTF.